Listed here are 22 T cell receptor beta chains from one sample, sequenced in a study of B cell selection in AIRE deficiency. The sorted conventional CD4 T cells were gated as CD4+CD127+. The assay was immunoSEQ multiplex PCR, and TCRdb's table has in-frame clones only and misses some. The sample lists about 23,000 clones; about 97% were seen once. The specimen was conventional CD4+ T cells sorted from PBMCs. Every receptor here comes from a human donor with AIRE deficiency.

The V gene is TRBV11-3, the J gene TRBJ2-7, with unresolved D. With 2 bases removed from V and 0 bases from J, the gap between germline ends came to 8 bases. In germline, CDR1 is SGHNT, CDR2 YENEEA. This CDR3 contains 14 residues. DNA of the CDR3: TGTGCCAGCAGCTTACATACAGCCTCCTACGAGCAGTACTTC. The encoded protein is CASSLHTASYEQYF.

The V call is TRBV27, the J call TRBJ2-1; 7 nucleotides agree with TRBD2. The V segment lost 5 bases and the J segment 7 bases; nucleotides outside the gene matches: 11. The V gene's germline CDR1 is MNHEY and CDR2 SMNVEV (reference sequence). The CDR3 is 15 amino acids. CDR3 sequence (DNA): TGTGCCAGCAGTACCCGGCGGGAGAGGGGTAATGAGCAGTTCTTC. Translation: CASSTRRERGNEQFF.

CDR3 loop: CASRTPSGIGANVLTF. The CDR3 DNA is TGTGCCAGCCGCACCCCTAGCGGGATCGGGGCCAACGTCCTGACTTTC. J is TRBJ2-6 and V is TRBV28; TRBD2 aligns across 9 bases. The CDR3 extends over 16 amino acids. V gave up 8 bases and J gave up 4 bases; unmatched junction bases: 9. Germline CDR1 reads MDHEN; CDR2 reads SYDVKM. The entire variable domain, with the rest obtained from reference TRBV28 and TRBJ2-6, is as follows: DVKVTQSSRYLVKRTGEKVFLECVQDMDHENMFWYRQDPGLGLRLIYFSYDVKMKEKGDIPEGYSVSREKKERFSLILESASTNQTSMYLCASRTPSGIGANVLTFGAGSRLTVL.

A single count supports this clone. The chain uses TRBV7-8 and TRBJ1-1; 7 nucleotides align to TRBD1. This CDR3 is 16 amino acids long. Germline lookup yields CDR1 SGHVS and CDR2 FQNEAQ. V trimming: 3 bases; J trimming: 1 base; junction bases outside the gene matches: 8. The CDR3 sequence is CASSLQPRQGNTEAFF. The CDR3 DNA reads TGTGCCAGCAGCTTGCAACCGCGACAGGGGAACACTGAAGCTTTCTTT.

The gene calls are TRBV6-5 and TRBJ1-2; D ambiguous. Germline-derived CDR1 and CDR2 are MNHEY and SVGAGI. This CDR3 has 13 amino acids. V lost 2 bases, J lost 8 bases, and 12 bases lay in between. DNA of the CDR3: TGTGCCAGCAGTTACGGGTCCCTGGGCGGCTACACCTTC. Translating gives CASSYGSLGGYTF.

The chain employs TRBV29-1 and TRBJ1-5, with 8 bases aligning to TRBD1. CDR3 size: 14 residues. Per germline, CDR1 SQVTM and CDR2 ANQGSEA. With V trimmed by 5 bases and J by 0 bases, 3 bases remained unmatched. CDR3 nucleotides: TGCAGCGTTACAGGGGGAAATAGCAATCAGCCCCAGCATTTT. It specifies CSVTGGNSNQPQHF.

This chain links TRBV11-2 with TRBJ2-3; D is possibly TRBD2 (5 bases). V was clipped by 1 base and J by 4 bases, with 9 bases between them. Germline CDR1 SGHAT, CDR2 FQNNGV. CDR3 length: 14 amino acids. The DNA for the CDR3 is TGTGCCAGCAGCTTAGTTCCGGGATCAGATACGCAGTATTTT. It yields the protein CASSLVPGSDTQYF.

This sequence joins TRBV18 and TRBJ1-5; no firm D call. Trimming pared 1 base from V and 6 bases from J, leaving 16 bases between. The CDR3 extends over 16 amino acids. The germline V gene encodes CDR1 KGHSH and CDR2 LQKENI. The CDR3: CASSPQGSRVGQPQHF. In DNA, the CDR3 is TGTGCCAGCTCACCACAAGGATCAAGGGTCGGTCAGCCCCAGCATTTT.

The rearrangement links TRBV7-4 to TRBJ1-2; perhaps TRBD1 as D (6 bases). V lost 5 bases and J lost 3, with 10 bases in between. Germline V gives CDR1 SGHVT, CDR2 SQSDAQ. This CDR3 is built from 13 residues. The CDR3 nucleotides read TGTGCCAGCAGCGTAGGGGGGTACTATGGCTACACCTTC. It is translated as CASSVGGYYGYTF.

The rearrangement uses TRBV7-9 and TRBJ2-5; D could derive from TRBD1 or TRBD2 (6 bases each). CDR3 length: 14 amino acids. V lost 4 bases and J 6 bases, leaving 15 bases between the germline ends. Germline V CDR1 and CDR2: SEHNR, FQNEAQ (reference sequence). CDR3 nucleotides: TGTGCCAGCAGCTCTTCGGGGGCTCAGAAGACCCAGTACTTC. Its translation is CASSSSGAQKTQYF.

The chain carries TRBV7-6 and TRBJ2-3, with 7 bases matching TRBD2. The CDR3 runs to 12 residues. CDR1 and CDR2 (germline): SGHVS, FNYEAQ. The J segment lost 6 bases and the V segment lost 4 bases, leaving 1 base of the junction unmatched. The CDR3 spells CASSYSGDTQYF. As DNA, the CDR3 is TGTGCCAGCAGCTATAGCGGGGATACGCAGTATTTT.

The chain links TRBV6-5 to TRBJ2-7, with 8 bases identical to TRBD1. CDR1 MNHEY and CDR2 SVGAGI come from the germline V gene. V dropped 5 bases and J dropped 12; count of bases not matched to a gene: 15. CDR3 length: 14 residues. CDR3 sequence (DNA): TGTGCCAGCAGTCCGGGACAGGCCCAGCCTAGTAGGTACTTC. It yields the protein CASSPGQAQPSRYF.

The rearrangement joins TRBV5-5 to TRBJ2-7; D gene uncertain. V was cut by 4 bases and J by 2 bases, with 16 bases left in between. The CDR3 length is 15 residues. Germline CDR1 SGHKS, CDR2 YYEKEE (reference sequence). CDR3 sequence reads: CASSRSQIAAYEQYF. CDR3 nucleotides: TGTGCCAGCAGCCGTAGCCAGATCGCAGCCTACGAGCAGTACTTC.

The chain carries TRBV27 and TRBJ2-7, with TRBD1 matching 7 bases. CDR3 length: 13 amino acids. Germline V CDR1 and CDR2: MNHEY, SMNVEV (reference sequence). V shed 3 bases, J shed 6 bases, and the junction held 5 bases outside the gene matches. As DNA, the CDR3 is TGTGCCAGCAGTTTCGACAGGGCTGCCGAGCAGTACTTC. It yields the protein CASSFDRAAEQYF.

The CDR3 loop reads CASSPFAYGYTF. The CDR3 region has the DNA TGTGCCAGCAGCCCCTTTGCGTATGGCTACACCTTC. This chain connects TRBV6-5 to TRBJ1-2; D unresolved. Germline-derived CDR1 and CDR2 are MNHEY and SVGAGI. The V end lost 6 bases, the J end lost 5 bases, and 10 bases lay between the germline ends. This CDR3 has 12 residues.

This chain joins TRBV5-1 and TRBJ2-5; a weak D match, TRBD2 (5 bases). Germline CDR1 SGHRS, CDR2 YFSETQ. This CDR3 contains 14 residues. V dropped 5 bases and J dropped 5 bases, with 16 bases sitting between them. The chain's CDR3 is CASRSGSGRETQYF. The CDR3 DNA follows: TGCGCCAGCAGGAGCGGATCAGGTCGGGAGACCCAGTACTTC.

With respect to this clone: At one end the junction does not follow the germline gene, possibly because of a read error. This rearrangement joins TRBV11-2 to TRBJ2-7; TRBD1 matches 8 bases. The germline V gene encodes CDR1 SGHAT and CDR2 FQNNGV. CDR3 length equals 15 residues. In DNA form, the CDR3 reads TGTGCCAGCAGCGTAGACGGACAGGGAATTTACGAGCAGTACTTC. This gives the protein CASSVDGQGIYEQYF.

J is TRBJ2-7 and V is TRBV12-5, with D possibly being TRBD1 (6 bases). The CDR3 loop spans 14 amino acids. Trimming took off 6 bases at V and 12 bases at J, with 24 bases between the two ends. CDR1 LGHNT and CDR2 FRNRAP come from the germline V gene. In nucleotides, the CDR3 is TGTGCTAGTGGCACCAGCACAATACAGGGAGAGGCGTACTTC. Its translation is CASGTSTIQGEAYF.

V and J are TRBV7-9 and TRBJ2-3; possible D gene TRBD2, 7 bases. Trimming removed 7 bases at V and 3 bases at J, with 17 bases between. The CDR3 has 15 amino acids. Looked up from germline, CDR1 is SEHNR and CDR2 is FQNEAQ (reference sequence). CDR3 nucleotides: TGTGCCAGCACTGGACGAGGGGGGGAAACAGATACGCAGTATTTT. This encodes CASTGRGGETDTQYF.

The chain is built from TRBV4-1 and TRBJ1-2, with a tentative D call TRBD1 (5 bases). Looked up from germline, CDR1 is MGHRA and CDR2 is YSYEKL. Trimming shortened V by 0 bases and J by 0 bases, and 23 bases separated the two germline ends. The length of the CDR3 is 20 residues. The CDR3: CASSQDQGPAGASPNYGYTF. The CDR3 DNA reads as TGCGCCAGCAGCCAAGATCAGGGTCCGGCAGGAGCTTCTCCTAACTATGGCTACACCTTC.

V is TRBV9 and J is TRBJ1-3; 9 positions match TRBD1. This CDR3 region has 16 residues. The trim removed 0 bases at V and 0 bases at J, leaving 1 base unmatched. Germline V gene lookup returns CDR1 SGDLS and CDR2 YYNGEE. CDR3 sequence reads: CASSVEGQGSGNTIYF. The CDR3 DNA is TGTGCCAGCAGCGTAGAGGGACAGGGCTCTGGAAACACCATATATTTT.

This rearrangement joins TRBV5-1 to TRBJ2-5; D might be TRBD2 (6 bases). The V gene lost 4 bases and the J gene lost 2 bases, with 24 bases spanning the gap. The CDR3 contains 18 residues. The germline V gene encodes CDR1 SGHRS and CDR2 YFSETQ. The CDR3 spells CASSPGLGNGFRQETQYF. In nucleotides, the CDR3 is TGCGCCAGCAGCCCGGGACTGGGGAACGGGTTTCGGCAAGAGACCCAGTACTTC.